This T cell receptor beta chain was found in a study of blood T cells in healthy people across ages. As for the study in general: Template-switching capture recovered about one barcoded beta molecule per two T cells.

Study observations and caveats: With age, beta diversity per million T cells declined roughly linearly, significantly by 30 to 40.

Primers used in a second PCR of roughly 7 to 12 cycles were a sample-barcoded 5' primer and a J-beta primer mix. Each cDNA molecule was tagged by a template-switch adaptor that had 12 random nucleotides. From the 5' RACE reads, TCRdb called clonotypes with MiXCR, one entry per CDR3 protein. Of 1.5 million to 1.9 million distinct CDR3 sequences listed, approximately 39% were seen once; the top ten hold about 3.8%. This clonotype was recorded a few times. Its antigen is currently unknown. CDR1 and CDR2 from the germline V gene are SGHTA and FQGNSA. Trimming cost V 4 bases and J 3 bases, with 10 bases left between them. The CDR3 has 14 amino acids.

This chain connects TRBV7-2 to TRBJ2-4; D is unclear. Sequencing was performed on blood. This TCR was recovered from a woman younger than 35 in good health. The CDR3 DNA is TGTGCCAGCAGCTCACCAACGGGCAAAAACATTCAGTACTTC. Translation gives CASSSPTGKNIQYF.